The T cell receptor beta chain described here comes from a study of OX40 agonist ivuxolimab in advanced cancers. Study details: A mean age of around 66 years, range roughly 20 to 90, was recorded, and around 85% were male. Under the entry rules, prior anti-PD-1, anti-PD-L1 or anti-CTLA-4 therapy was allowed, and 40% had some. Study-level points and caveats: Averaging showed that CD8+ T cells had more expanded clones than CD4+ did.

Produced via immunoSEQ multiplex PCR; TCRdb's table is partial and in-frame only. The table has about 13,000 clones, around 86% seen once. The CDR3 sequence is 12 residues long. The V end lost 6 bases, the J end lost 4 bases, and 7 bases lay between the germline ends. The germline V gene encodes CDR1 MNHNS and CDR2 SASEGT. Autoimmune disease history or systemic immunosuppression meant exclusion. As for this clone: What it recognizes is unknown.

The sequencing here drew on CD4+ or CD8+ T cells sorted from blood, taken in a trial of the OX40 agonist ivuxolimab. The sequence came from an adult with an advanced solid tumor such as melanoma, head and neck, liver or kidney cancer. The rearrangement joins TRBV6-1 to TRBJ2-1; TRBD1 is a possible D gene (6 bases). CDR3 sequence: CASRDSYNEQFF. The CDR3 DNA reads TGTGCCAGCAGGGACAGTTACAATGAGCAGTTCTTC.